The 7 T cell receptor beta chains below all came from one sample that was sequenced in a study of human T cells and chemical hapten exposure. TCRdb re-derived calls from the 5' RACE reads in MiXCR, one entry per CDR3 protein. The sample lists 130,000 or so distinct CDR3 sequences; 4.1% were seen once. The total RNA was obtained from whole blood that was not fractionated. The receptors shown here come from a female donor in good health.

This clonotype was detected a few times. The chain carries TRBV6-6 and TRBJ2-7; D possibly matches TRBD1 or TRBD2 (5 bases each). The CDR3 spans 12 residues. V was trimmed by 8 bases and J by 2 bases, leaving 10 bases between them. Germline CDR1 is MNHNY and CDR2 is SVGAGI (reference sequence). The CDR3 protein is CASGDGAYEQYF. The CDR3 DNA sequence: TGTGCCAGCGGGGACGGAGCCTACGAGCAGTACTTC.

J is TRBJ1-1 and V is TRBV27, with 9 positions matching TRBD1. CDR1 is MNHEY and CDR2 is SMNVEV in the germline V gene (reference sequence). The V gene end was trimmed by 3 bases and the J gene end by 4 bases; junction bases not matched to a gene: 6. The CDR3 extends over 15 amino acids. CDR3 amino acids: CASSLGQGRRTEAFF. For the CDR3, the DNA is TGTGCCAGCAGTTTGGGACAGGGACGGCGCACTGAAGCTTTCTTT.

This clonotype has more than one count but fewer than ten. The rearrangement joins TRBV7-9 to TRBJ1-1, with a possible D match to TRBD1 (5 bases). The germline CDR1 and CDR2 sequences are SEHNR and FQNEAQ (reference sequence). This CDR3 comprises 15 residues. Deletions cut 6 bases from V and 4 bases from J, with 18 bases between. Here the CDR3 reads CASSPRRGGSTEAFF. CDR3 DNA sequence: TGTGCCAGCAGTCCAAGAAGGGGTGGTAGCACTGAAGCTTTCTTT. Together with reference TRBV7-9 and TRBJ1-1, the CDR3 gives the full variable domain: DTGVSQNPRHKITKRGQNVTFRCDPISEHNRLYWYRQTLGQGPEFLTYFQNEAQLEKSRLLSDRFSAERPKGSFSTLEIQRTEQGDSAMYLCASSPRRGGSTEAFFGQGTRLTVV.

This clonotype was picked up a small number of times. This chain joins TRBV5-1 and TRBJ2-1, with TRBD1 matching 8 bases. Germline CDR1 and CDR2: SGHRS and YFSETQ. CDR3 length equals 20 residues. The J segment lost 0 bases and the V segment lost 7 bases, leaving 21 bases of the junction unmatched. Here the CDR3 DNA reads TGCGCCAGCGTCAGAGACCCCAGACGGACAGGGCCCCTCTCCTACAATGAGCAGTTCTTC. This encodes CASVRDPRRTGPLSYNEQFF.

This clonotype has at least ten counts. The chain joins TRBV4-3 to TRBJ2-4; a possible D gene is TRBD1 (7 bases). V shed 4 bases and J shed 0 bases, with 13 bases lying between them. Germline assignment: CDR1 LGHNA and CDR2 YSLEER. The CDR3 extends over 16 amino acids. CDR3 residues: CASSPSGGLAKNIQYF. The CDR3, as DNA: TGCGCCAGCAGCCCATCAGGGGGGCTAGCCAAAAACATTCAGTACTTC.

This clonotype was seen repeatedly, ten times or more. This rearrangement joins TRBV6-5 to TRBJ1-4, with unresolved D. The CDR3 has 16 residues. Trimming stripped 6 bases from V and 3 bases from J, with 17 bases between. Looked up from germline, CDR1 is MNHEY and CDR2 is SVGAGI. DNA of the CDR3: TGTGCCAGCAGGAGTCCGGGCCTCGAGCCTAATGAAAAACTGTTTTTT. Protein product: CASRSPGLEPNEKLFF.

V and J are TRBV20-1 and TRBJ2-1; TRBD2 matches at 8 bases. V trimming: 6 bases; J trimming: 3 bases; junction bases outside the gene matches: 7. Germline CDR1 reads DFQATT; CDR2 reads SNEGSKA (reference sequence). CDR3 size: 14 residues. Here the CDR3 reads CSATRSGSYNEQFF. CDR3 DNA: TGCAGTGCGACACGGAGCGGGAGCTACAATGAGCAGTTCTTC.